A selection of T cell receptor beta chains follows, all from one sample in a study of T cells after yellow fever vaccination. TCRdb ran MiXCR on the 5' RACE reads and lists one entry per CDR3 protein. Of tens of thousands of distinct CDR3 sequences listed, 13% are singletons. This material consisted of CD8+ T cells not binding an NS4B(214-222) dextramer, sorted from PBMCs, taken about 20 days after the first yellow fever vaccination. The receptors here all came from a man aged 18 to 35 who received the YFV17D yellow fever vaccine. Both conserved end residues are part of each CDR3. Each record gives: clone size, V gene, J gene, D gene, CDR3 length, CDR3 protein, CDR3 DNA. A D gene is named only where the DNA matches it firmly. The listing skips clone size in some rows; elsewhere it reads once, few, many or a size class.

size: many; V: TRBV5-1; J: TRBJ2-1; D: .; length: 13; CDR3: CASSRVAGNEQFF; DNA: TGCGCCAGCAGCCGTGTGGCAGGGAATGAGCAGTTCTTC
size: .; V: TRBV7-3; J: TRBJ2-1; D: TRBD1; length: 15; CDR3: CASSSGTGLYNEQFF; DNA: TGTGCCAGCAGCTCCGGGACAGGGCTTTACAATGAGCAGTTCTTC
size: .; V: TRBV7-9; J: TRBJ2-1; D: TRBD2; length: 15; CDR3: CASSLYSGEGNEQFF; DNA: TGTGCCAGCAGCTTATATAGCGGGGAGGGGAATGAGCAGTTCTTC
size: .; V: TRBV19; J: TRBJ2-5; D: TRBD2; length: 17; CDR3: CASSDQTSGGSQETQYF; DNA: TGTGCCAGTAGTGACCAGACTAGCGGGGGTTCCCAAGAGACCCAGTACTTC
size: few; V: TRBV4-1; J: TRBJ2-5; D: .; length: 14; CDR3: CASSQVTDQETQYF; DNA: TGCGCCAGCAGCCAAGTAACAGATCAAGAGACCCAGTACTTC
size: .; V: TRBV28; J: TRBJ2-5; D: .; length: 14; CDR3: CASRQQGGQETQYF; DNA: TGTGCCAGCCGACAACAGGGTGGGCAAGAGACCCAGTACTTC
size: few; V: TRBV7-7; J: TRBJ2-3; D: .; length: 17; CDR3: CASSPEPYGTYTDTQYF; DNA: TGTGCTAGCAGCCCCGAGCCTTACGGGACCTACACAGATACGCAGTATTTT
size: many; V: TRBV4-3; J: TRBJ1-5; D: TRBD1; length: 17; CDR3: CASSQTHRGLNNQPQHF; DNA: TGCGCCAGCAGCCAAACACACAGGGGGCTAAACAATCAGCCCCAGCATTTT
size: .; V: TRBV6-5; J: TRBJ2-7; D: .; length: 14; CDR3: CASSYDQGLGEQYF; DNA: TGTGCCAGCAGTTACGACCAGGGGCTGGGCGAGCAGTACTTC
size: .; V: TRBV27; J: TRBJ2-3; D: TRBD2; length: 17; CDR3: CASSLSGLAGGTDTQYF; DNA: TGTGCCAGCAGTTTATCGGGACTAGCGGGGGGCACAGATACGCAGTATTTT
size: .; V: TRBV24-1; J: TRBJ1-6; D: TRBD1; length: 15; CDR3: CATSDLAGGSSPLHF; DNA: TGTGCCACCAGTGATTTGGCAGGGGGAAGTTCACCCCTCCACTTT
size: .; V: TRBV24-1; J: TRBJ2-3; D: TRBD1; length: 18; CDR3: CATSDSWGTGGVSDTQYF; DNA: TGTGCCACCAGTGATTCGTGGGGGACAGGGGGCGTTTCAGATACGCAGTATTTT
size: .; V: TRBV11-2; J: TRBJ2-2; D: TRBD1; length: 17; CDR3: CASSLPGTGAAPGELFF; DNA: TGTGCCAGCAGCCTTCCCGGGACAGGGGCGGCACCCGGGGAGCTGTTTTTT